One and the same sample provided the 18 T cell receptor beta chains below, sequenced in a study of sequential checkpoint blockade in melanoma. This table comes from immunoSEQ multiplex PCR, and its TCRdb copy is limited to in-frame clones, with some not included. The table includes 25,000 to 30,000 clones, approximately 75% detected once. Specified treatment: randomized to nivolumab then ipilimumab (arm A) or the reverse (arm B). The source material was CD8+ T cells sorted from blood (inferred from file names), sampled from a patient given nivolumab and ipilimumab in sequence. These receptor sequences come from a human donor with melanoma.

The chain uses TRBV9 and TRBJ2-5; TRBD2 matches at 9 bases. The CDR3 sequence is 18 residues long. V lost 3 bases and J lost 4; bases outside the gene matches: 16. Per germline, CDR1 SGDLS and CDR2 YYNGEE. The CDR3 here is CASSAEGRVAGARETQYF. DNA for the CDR3: TGTGCCAGCAGCGCTGAGGGGCGGGTAGCGGGGGCGCGAGAGACCCAGTACTTC.

V and J are TRBV6-1 and TRBJ1-5, with D possibly TRBD1 on 6 matching bases. The V end lost 5 bases, the J end lost 11 bases, and 22 bases lay between the germline ends. Germline-derived CDR1 and CDR2 are MNHNS and SASEGT. The CDR3 consists of 15 residues. Here the CDR3 DNA reads TGTGCCAGCAGTCCCGACAGGCCCAATAAATCGGCCCAGCATTTT. Its translation is CASSPDRPNKSAQHF.

The J gene is TRBJ1-5, the V gene TRBV2, with 7 bases lining up with TRBD1. The trim removed 5 bases at V and 4 bases at J, leaving 14 bases unmatched. This CDR3 has 17 amino acids. The V gene's germline CDR1 is SNHLY and CDR2 FYNNEI. CDR3 region: CASSLTGVGVENQPQHF. The CDR3 region has the DNA TGTGCCAGCAGTTTAACAGGGGTAGGGGTGGAGAATCAGCCCCAGCATTTT.

The rearrangement links TRBV7-9 to TRBJ2-3, with 9 bases lining up with TRBD1. CDR3 length: 17 amino acids. The ends lost 8 bases at V and 2 bases at J; junction bases unmatched: 14. Looked up from germline, CDR1 is SEHNR and CDR2 is FQNEAQ (reference sequence). CDR3 sequence (DNA): TGTGCCAGCGGCCGCCTCCTGGGACAGGGTAACACAGATACGCAGTATTTT. As protein: CASGRLLGQGNTDTQYF.

This clone was recorded only once. The chain employs TRBV4-1 and TRBJ2-3, with 9 bases aligning to TRBD2. CDR3 length: 16 amino acids. The germline V gene encodes CDR1 MGHRA and CDR2 YSYEKL. After removal of 8 bases from V and 0 bases from J, the junction contained 9 bases not matched to a gene. The CDR3 region is CASGGSGGGSTDTQYF. The CDR3 nucleotides are TGCGCCAGCGGGGGTAGCGGGGGTGGAAGCACAGATACGCAGTATTTT.

In the case of this clone: Other DNA sequences of this sample code for an identical CDR3. The chain combines TRBV2 with TRBJ2-3; D remains unclear. Trimming took off 4 bases at V and 0 bases at J, with 14 bases between the two ends. This CDR3 is 16 amino acids long. The germline CDR1 and CDR2 sequences are SNHLY and FYNNEI. The CDR3 loop reads CASSGGAGPSTDTQYF. The CDR3 region has the DNA TGTGCCAGCAGTGGAGGAGCCGGCCCTAGCACAGATACGCAGTATTTT.

The gene calls are TRBV19 and TRBJ1-1; 11 bases are shared with TRBD1. Germline CDR1 is LNHDA and CDR2 is SQIVND (reference sequence). The CDR3 has 15 amino acids. V shed 1 base and J 5 bases; nucleotides not matched to a gene: 3. CDR3 protein: CASSIGTGGLTEAFF. DNA of the CDR3: TGTGCCAGTAGTATAGGGACAGGGGGCCTTACTGAAGCTTTCTTT. The variable domain in full, completed from reference TRBV19 and TRBJ1-1, reads DGGITQSPKYLFRKEGQNVTLSCEQNLNHDAMYWYRQDPGQGLRLIYYSQIVNDFQKGDIAEGYSVSREKKESFPLTVTSAQKNPTAFYLCASSIGTGGLTEAFFGQGTRLTVV.

This clone has a handful of counts. The chain links TRBV11-2 to TRBJ1-1; the D gene is possibly TRBD1 (5 bases). The CDR3 is 13 residues long. V lost 3 bases and J lost 6, with 11 bases in between. Looked up from germline, CDR1 is SGHAT and CDR2 is FQNNGV. CDR3 in amino acids: CASSLGPTAEAFF. DNA of the CDR3: TGTGCCAGCAGCTTGGGGCCCACCGCTGAAGCTTTCTTT.

The V call is TRBV4-3, the J call TRBJ2-4; 7 nucleotides align to TRBD1. The V gene end was trimmed by 0 bases and the J gene end by 4 bases; junction bases not matched to a gene: 6. Per the germline V gene, CDR1 is LGHNA and CDR2 is YSLEER. This CDR3 is built from 16 residues. CDR3 nucleotide sequence: TGCGCCAGCAGCCAAGATGTCCCAGGGGGAAAAAACATTCAGTACTTC. Its translation is CASSQDVPGGKNIQYF.

The rearrangement joins TRBV29-1 to TRBJ2-1; 10 bases are shared with TRBD2. Germline CDR1 and CDR2: SQVTM and ANQGSEA. After removal of 1 base from V and 10 bases from J, the junction contained 10 bases not matched to a gene. The CDR3 spans 15 residues. This CDR3 is CSVEVRASGGGEQFF. The CDR3 DNA is TGCAGCGTTGAAGTGCGGGCGAGCGGGGGGGGAGAGCAGTTCTTC.

This clone was found a few times. V is TRBV6-1 and J is TRBJ2-2; a possible D gene is TRBD1 (6 bases). Trimming left V 3 bases short and J 6 bases short, with 11 bases between. The CDR3 is made up of 14 amino acids. Germline-derived CDR1 and CDR2 are MNHNS and SASEGT. CDR3 coding DNA: TGTGCCAGCAGTGAGGGGACACCTTCCGGGGAGCTGTTTTTT. Translated, it gives CASSEGTPSGELFF.

The rearrangement joins TRBV28 to TRBJ1-3; TRBD1 agrees at 7 bases. The V segment lost 1 base and the J segment 1 base; nucleotides outside the gene matches: 7. Germline lookup yields CDR1 MDHEN and CDR2 SYDVKM. This CDR3 spans 17 amino acids. The CDR3 loop is CASSLFYRGNSGNTIYF. The CDR3 DNA follows: TGTGCCAGCAGTTTATTCTACAGGGGAAATTCTGGAAACACCATATATTTT.

The rearrangement links TRBV4-1 to TRBJ2-7; D not certain. There are 11 residues in the CDR3. Deletions cut 1 base from V and 7 bases from J, with 5 bases between. The germline V gene has CDR1 MGHRA and CDR2 YSYEKL. The chain's CDR3 is CASSQGQEQYF. In DNA form, the CDR3 reads TGCGCCAGCAGCCAAGGTCAGGAGCAGTACTTC.

The chain recombines TRBV7-9 with TRBJ2-1; 8 nucleotides agree with TRBD1. Germline CDR1 reads SEHNR; CDR2 reads FQNEAQ (reference sequence). The V segment lost 4 bases and the J segment 7 bases; nucleotides outside the gene matches: 9. There are 15 residues in the CDR3. DNA of the CDR3: TGTGCCAGCAGCTCCGGACAGGGAGTCGATAATGAGCAGTTCTTC. Translating it yields CASSSGQGVDNEQFF.

The genes are TRBV30 and TRBJ1-1; 8 bases fit TRBD1. J lost 1 base, V lost 4 bases, and 8 bases had no gene match. The germline V gene has CDR1 GTSNPN and CDR2 SVGIG (reference sequence). CDR3 size: 15 residues. CDR3 sequence reads: CAWNYGTGGNTEAFF. CDR3 DNA: TGTGCCTGGAACTATGGGACAGGCGGGAACACTGAAGCTTTCTTT. The complete variable domain, with remaining parts taken from reference TRBV30 and TRBJ1-1, reads SQTIHQWPATLVQPVGSPLSLECTVEGTSNPNLYWYRQAAGRGLQLLFYSVGIGQISSEVPQNLSASRPQDRQFILSSKKLLLSDSGFYLCAWNYGTGGNTEAFFGQGTRLTVV.

This chain links TRBV10-3 with TRBJ2-3, with 14 bases fitting TRBD2. V lost 4 bases and J lost 1; bases outside the gene matches: 7. The germline V gene encodes CDR1 ENHRY and CDR2 SYGVKD. The CDR3 sequence is 18 residues long. CDR3 in DNA: TGTGCCATCAGTGTACCGGGACTAGCGGGGGAGGGCACAGATACGCAGTATTTT. Translated: CAISVPGLAGEGTDTQYF.

The V gene is TRBV5-6, the J gene TRBJ2-5, with 7 bases aligning to TRBD2. V lost 0 bases to trimming and J lost 1 base; unmatched junction nucleotides: 3. The germline gives CDR1 SGHDT, CDR2 YYEEEE. The CDR3 covers 15 residues. The CDR3: CASSLVWGGQETQYF. The CDR3 DNA follows: TGTGCCAGCAGCTTGGTGTGGGGGGGCCAAGAGACCCAGTACTTC.

The chain carries TRBV10-2 and TRBJ2-5, with TRBD2 matching over 10 bases. The V gene end was trimmed by 6 bases and the J gene end by 5 bases; junction bases not matched to a gene: 9. Germline lookup yields CDR1 WSHSY and CDR2 SAAADI. The CDR3 has 15 residues. CDR3 nucleotides: TGCGCCAGCAGCCCTACTAGCGGGGCGGGGGAGACCCAGTACTTC. Translation gives CASSPTSGAGETQYF.